This T cell receptor (beta chain) was observed in a study of graft-versus-host responses after intestinal transplantation. V gave up 5 bases and J gave up 7 bases, with 11 bases separating them. Germline V gene lookup returns CDR1 DFQATT and CDR2 SNEGSKA (reference sequence). This CDR3 contains 11 residues. The method was immunoSEQ multiplex PCR; TCRdb's version includes in-frame clones alone and lacks a portion of them. In the table there are some 39,000 clones, 85% to 95% of which are singletons. As concerns this clone: The target antigen is unknown.

Study conclusions and caveats: Declining HvG levels early post-transplant were linked to peak circulating GvH clone levels.

V is TRBV20-1 and J is TRBJ1-1; D gene unclear. This material consisted of unstimulated CD8+ T cells sorted from spleen or lymph node cells, taken before transplant. The clonotype originates from a human donor who was the organ donor for an intestinal transplant. CDR3 protein: CSALWMSEAFF. Here the CDR3 DNA reads TGCAGTGCTCTTTGGATGAGTGAAGCTTTCTTT.